A single T cell receptor (beta chain) is shown here with its context. Its specificity is not known. The sequence runs out 3 residues before the end of the CDR3; the remainder is reconstructed from the germline J gene. MY09/MY11 PCR detected cervical HPV DNA; dot-blot assigned genotypes. This specimen comes from a study of T cells in women clearing cervical HPV infection. Study details: Case blood drawn at lesion detection; control blood after infection cleared. For cases, blood was sampled a median approximately 150 days after lesion detection, interquartile range about 90 to 210 days.

The study's findings and limits: TRBV6-7 relative abundance averaged around 0.11% in cases and less than 0.2% in controls.

Clones were sequenced by immunoSEQ multiplex PCR, and TCRdb holds only the in-frame ones, with some missing. Its clone listing holds roughly 49,000 clones. The germline gives CDR1 SGHKS, CDR2 YYEKEE (reference sequence). Between the trimmed V and J ends, which lost 0 bases and 8 bases, there was a span of 14 bases. This CDR3 contains 15 residues. The sequenced sample was blood buffy coat. J is TRBJ2-2 and V is TRBV5-5; weak D call: TRBD1 (6 bases). The TCR originated in a woman between 18 and 70 years old with a cervical HPV16 infection that either progressed to CIN3+ or cleared (not recorded which). The part of the CDR3 DNA that was read is TGTGCCAGCAGCTTGGTGGACAGCAGCCTGGGGGAG. Residues: CASSLVDSSLGE. The entire CDR3 reads CASSLVDSSLGELFF.